These T cell receptor beta chains were read from a single sample in a study of beta chain features in type 1 diabetes. The assay was immunoSEQ multiplex PCR, and TCRdb's table has in-frame clones only and misses some. The sample contains about 230,000 clones, approximately 16% of which appear only once. The sample comprised naive CD4+ T cells from blood. The receptors originated from a young man with type 1 diabetes. The CDR3 runs from the conserved cysteine through the conserved F or W. The D gene is left open where the match is weak. Clone size is shown for a subset of rows, as once, few, many or a class of expanded clone.

j_call	d_call	clone_size	cdr3_length	v_call	cdr3_nt	cdr3_aa
TRBJ2-7	.	few	15	TRBV19	TGTGCCAGTAGTATACGGACGAACCCCTCCTACGAGCAGTACTTC	CASSIRTNPSYEQYF
TRBJ2-5	TRBD2	.	15	TRBV14	TGTGCCAGCAGCCCAAGACTAGCGGCACAAGAGACCCAGTACTTC	CASSPRLAAQETQYF
TRBJ2-7	.	few	11	TRBV19	TGTGCCAGTAGTATTTACTACGAGCAGTACTTC	CASSIYYEQYF
TRBJ1-1	TRBD1	.	13	TRBV18	TGTGCCAGCTCCCGACAGGGGAACACTGAAGCTTTCTTT	CASSRQGNTEAFF
TRBJ2-5	.	few	15	TRBV7-9	TGTGCCAGCAGCTTCCAGCCCGCGTCTCAGGAGACCCAGTACTTC	CASSFQPASQETQYF
TRBJ2-2	.	few	12	TRBV30	TGTGCCTGGAGTGTTTTATCCGGGGAGCTGTTTTTT	CAWSVLSGELFF
TRBJ1-1	.	few	14	TRBV7-9	TGTGCCAGCAGCTTGCTTCCGGACAACCAAGAAGCTTTCTTT	CASSLLPDNQEAFF
TRBJ1-4	.	.	16	TRBV5-1	TGCGCCAGCAGCTTGGTGGCACACACACCAAACGGAAAACTGTTTTTT	CASSLVAHTPNGKLFF
TRBJ2-7	TRBD1	few	12	TRBV29-1	TGCAGCGTTGTGAGGGGGCCCTACGAGCAGTACTTC	CSVVRGPYEQYF
TRBJ2-1	.	.	16	TRBV29-1	TGCAGCGTCGAAGGAGGACGGGCCTTCTCCTACAATGAGCAGTTCTTC	CSVEGGRAFSYNEQFF
TRBJ1-3	.	few	14	TRBV29-1	TGCAGCGTTGGGACTTCTGAATCTGGAAACACCATATATTTT	CSVGTSESGNTIYF
TRBJ1-3	.	.	14	TRBV27	TGTGCCAGCAGCGGACTGAGCTCTGGAAACACCATATATTTT	CASSGLSSGNTIYF
TRBJ2-6	TRBD1	few	18	TRBV14	TGTGCCAGCAGCCTTCCGGGACAGGCGGCTGGTGGGGCCAACGTCCTGACTTTC	CASSLPGQAAGGANVLTF
TRBJ2-3	TRBD1	.	16	TRBV28	TGTGCCAGCAGTTTAACGGGACAGGGGCTCACAGATACGCAGTATTTT	CASSLTGQGLTDTQYF
TRBJ2-3	TRBD1	.	14	TRBV30	TGTGCCTGGAGCTTTGGGACAGTCACAGATACGCAGTATTTT	CAWSFGTVTDTQYF
TRBJ1-2	.	few	14	TRBV5-4	TGTGCCAGCAGCGTGAGCGGACTCAACTATGGCTACACCTTC	CASSVSGLNYGYTF
TRBJ2-7	.	few	12	TRBV28	TGTGCCAGCGACTCAGGGGTCTACGAGCAGTACTTC	CASDSGVYEQYF
TRBJ2-1	TRBD2	few	16	TRBV7-2	TGTGCCAGCAGCTTCTCGACTAGCGGGAGCTCTGGTGAGCAGTTCTTC	CASSFSTSGSSGEQFF
TRBJ2-1	.	.	16	TRBV15	TGTGCCACCAGCAGAATTAAGACCAGCTCCTACAATGAGCAGTTCTTC	CATSRIKTSSYNEQFF
TRBJ1-2	.	few	13	TRBV25-1	TGTGCCAGCCGAAGAGTGGGGGGCTATGGCTACACCTTC	CASRRVGGYGYTF
TRBJ1-4	.	.	15	TRBV7-6	TGTGCCAGCAGCACAGAACAGGAGCCCGGGGAAAAACTGTTTTTT	CASSTEQEPGEKLFF
TRBJ2-5	.	.	14	TRBV18	TGTGCCAGCTCACCAAATGAGGGTGAGGAGACCCAGTACTTC	CASSPNEGEETQYF
TRBJ1-4	.	.	15	TRBV7-8	TGTGCCAGCAGCTTAATTGCAGGGCTTGCTGAAAAACTGTTTTTT	CASSLIAGLAEKLFF
TRBJ2-3	.	.	17	TRBV27	TGTGCCAGCAGTTTACCCTCCTTCCGAGGCAGCACAGATACGCAGTATTTT	CASSLPSFRGSTDTQYF
TRBJ1-2	.	few	12	TRBV30	TGTGCCTGGAGTGTTGGCGGGTATGGCTACACCTTC	CAWSVGGYGYTF
TRBJ2-7	TRBD1	few	15	TRBV29-1	TGCAGCGTTGGAGGACAGGGGCTTATCTCCTACGAGCAGTACTTC	CSVGGQGLISYEQYF
TRBJ2-5	.	.	13	TRBV11-2	TGTGCCAGCAGCTTCTTGGGGAGAGAGACCCAGTACTTC	CASSFLGRETQYF
TRBJ2-5	TRBD2	few	16	TRBV10-3	TGTGCCATCAGCAATAGCGGGAGTGGGTACCAAGAGACCCAGTACTTC	CAISNSGSGYQETQYF
TRBJ1-3	.	few	13	TRBV4-3	TGCGCCAGCAGCCTCCAGATTGCTGACACCATATATTTT	CASSLQIADTIYF
TRBJ2-3	.	.	16	TRBV29-1	TGCAGCGTGGAGGCCGCAGACAGGCGTCTAACAGATACGCAGTATTTT	CSVEAADRRLTDTQYF
TRBJ2-2	.	.	13	TRBV5-1	TGCGCCAGCACCCTCGACAACACCGGGGAGCTGTTTTTT	CASTLDNTGELFF
TRBJ2-7	TRBD2	few	14	TRBV7-2	TGTGCCAGCAGCTTTCGACTAGCGGGATACGAGCAGTACTTC	CASSFRLAGYEQYF
TRBJ1-1	.	few	15	TRBV29-1	TGCAGCGGGTTCGAACCGGGACGGAAGAACACTGAAGCTTTCTTT	CSGFEPGRKNTEAFF
TRBJ2-7	.	few	16	TRBV7-2	TGTGCCAGCAGCCCAGAACCGGGACTGAAATCCTACGAGCAGTACTTC	CASSPEPGLKSYEQYF
TRBJ1-3	.	few	12	TRBV30	TGTGCCTGGAGGCCCTCTGGAAACACCATATATTTT	CAWRPSGNTIYF
TRBJ2-4	TRBD2	.	13	TRBV2	TGTGCCAGCACTGAGCGGGAAGGGAACATTCAGTACTTC	CASTEREGNIQYF
TRBJ2-3	.	few	13	TRBV7-2	TGTGCCAGCAGCTTTGTCCCGCAGGGGACGCAGTATTTT	CASSFVPQGTQYF
TRBJ1-5	.	few	14	TRBV4-1	TGCGCCAGCAGCCCGTGGAAAGAAGGACAGCCCCAGCATTTT	CASSPWKEGQPQHF
TRBJ2-7	.	few	15	TRBV4-1	TGCGCCAGCAGCCAAGACGAGACAGACTTCTACGAGCAGTACTTC	CASSQDETDFYEQYF
TRBJ1-4	.	.	16	TRBV7-9	TGTGCCAGCAGCTCCGGACTCTTTGGACTGAATGAAAAACTGTTTTTT	CASSSGLFGLNEKLFF
TRBJ2-4	.	.	16	TRBV6-6	TGTGCCAGCAGAAGAATGGGTGGTTACGCCAAAAACATTCAGTACTTC	CASRRMGGYAKNIQYF
TRBJ2-4	.	.	14	TRBV18	TGTGCCAGCTCACCGGGAGACCCGGGAAACATTCAGTACTTC	CASSPGDPGNIQYF
TRBJ2-7	.	few	16	TRBV30	TGTGCCTGGACTCCAGGGCTGGGGATAAGCTCCTACGAGCAGTACTTC	CAWTPGLGISSYEQYF
TRBJ2-2	TRBD2	.	15	TRBV7-8	TGTGCCAGCAGACTAGCGGGAGCGTTGACCGGGGAGCTGTTTTTT	CASRLAGALTGELFF
TRBJ2-1	.	few	17	TRBV13	TGTGCCAGCAGTCCCCCCGGACCACTTAGCTCCTACAATGAGCAGTTCTTC	CASSPPGPLSSYNEQFF
TRBJ2-3	TRBD2	.	19	TRBV7-2	TGTGCCAGCAGCTTAATTTCGGCGGGAGGAGGTGGACGCACAGATACGCAGTATTTT	CASSLISAGGGGRTDTQYF
TRBJ1-4	.	.	14	TRBV30	TGTGCCTGGAGTGTACTTCAGCTTAATGAAAAACTGTTTTTT	CAWSVLQLNEKLFF
TRBJ2-5	TRBD1	few	14	TRBV7-2	TGTGCCAGCAGCTTAGAAGGGGGCGCAAAGACCCAGTACTTC	CASSLEGGAKTQYF
TRBJ2-3	TRBD1	few	14	TRBV29-1	TGCAGCGTTGACGGGACAGGGGACACAGATACGCAGTATTTT	CSVDGTGDTDTQYF
TRBJ2-7	.	few	16	TRBV30	TGTGCCTGGACGGCGAGGGGCAGCTGGGGTTCCTACGAGCAGTACTTC	CAWTARGSWGSYEQYF
TRBJ2-7	.	few	12	TRBV5-1	TGCGCCAGCAGCTTGGAAGGGGATAAGCAGTACTTC	CASSLEGDKQYF
TRBJ2-1	.	few	15	TRBV23-1	TGCGCCAGCAGTCAAACCGGATGGGGTGGCGATGAGCAGTTCTTC	CASSQTGWGGDEQFF
TRBJ1-2	.	few	15	TRBV15	TGTGCCACCAGCAGAGATCTAGCCTATAACTATGGCTACACCTTC	CATSRDLAYNYGYTF